The clone carrying this T cell receptor beta chain has only one observation. This entry is derived from a study of shared clonotypes between healthy human individuals. Study as a whole: CD4 naive cells filled three plates per donor, CD4 memory three, CD8 naive two and CD8 memory one.

Naive CD8 cells lacked CD45RO and underwent positive selection for CCR7, leaving out terminally differentiated effector memory CD45RA+ cells. In germline, CDR1 is SGHDT, CDR2 YYEEEE. V was pared by 4 bases and J by 11 bases, with 15 bases between. The CDR3 has 12 residues. At deep level, the assay was performed. Method: immunoSEQ multiplex PCR; TCRdb's copy keeps in-frame clones and lacks some. Among over 750,000 clones listed, about 96% were seen once. The rearrangement uses TRBV5-6 and TRBJ1-1, with D tentatively TRBD1 (6 bases). This clonotype was sampled from a man younger than 45 in good health. Input material: naive CD8+ T cells sorted from blood. CDR3 sequence: CASSGGTPDAFF. CDR3 bases: TGTGCCAGCAGCGGGGGGACACCGGATGCTTTCTTT.